This TCR beta chain was identified during a study of T-cell memory formation after mild COVID-19. Study details: Largely, TCR clusters stayed within a single donor. Whole-study results and caveats: Contracting clones from day 15 to 85 had balanced CD4/CD8; later expanders favoured CD4+. Clones that contracted clustered mainly in CM and EM if CD4+ and in EMRA if CD8+. Pre-infection memory showed some responding clones, and this suggested that cross-reactive memory joined.

A note on this clonotype: Its antigen is as yet unknown.

Each CDR3 protein is one row after TCRdb ran MiXCR on the 5' RACE reads. The sample consists of fewer than 650,000 distinct CDR3 sequences, 20% to 25% of them appearing once. V was pared by 6 bases and J by 4 bases, with 8 bases of the junction left unmatched. The CDR3 totals 13 residues. The germline CDR1 and CDR2 sequences are SQVTM and ANQGSEA. Sequencing was carried out using PBMCs or a T cell subset sorted from them (not recorded which). The receptor's source is an adult woman who had mild COVID-19 (a few samples of this study predate the infection). Cell type and time point are not known. The chain links TRBV29-1 to TRBJ2-7; 8 nucleotides match TRBD2. This chain's CDR3 is CSVNSGTLYEQYF. The CDR3 DNA sequence: TGCAGCGTAAATAGCGGGACCCTTTACGAGCAGTACTTC.